Listed here are 25 T cell receptor beta chains from one sample, sequenced in a study of CD4 T cell repertoires in COVID-19 listed by TCRdb under 2021. Uncultured memory T cell samples were sequenced directly after ex vivo isolation. Library method: the immunoSEQ multiplex PCR assay. TCRdb mirrors the immuneACCESS table, restricted to in-frame sequences. Some clones are absent from its copies; in checked studies, under half trace to an unresolved V gene, and the reason for the others is unknown. The table for this sample lists 8,400 or so clones; around 84% of them were counted only once. The ten largest make up roughly 2.2% of the sample. Sequences were derived from effector memory CD4+ T cells from blood, sampled before the COVID-19 pandemic. In light of the paper, this sample's cell subset or site label describes: CD4+ T effector memory cells. These receptors originate from a human donor who had COVID-19.

The chain couples TRBV4-1 to TRBJ2-1; 10 bases agree with TRBD2. CDR3 length: 19 amino acids. The J segment lost 10 bases and the V segment lost 0 bases, leaving 18 bases of the junction unmatched. The germline V gene has CDR1 MGHRA and CDR2 YSYEKL. The CDR3 sequence is CASSQDEGGWASGRAEQFF. CDR3 sequence (DNA): TGCGCCAGCAGCCAAGATGAGGGCGGGTGGGCTAGCGGGAGAGCGGAGCAGTTCTTC.

The chain employs TRBV5-1 and TRBJ2-7, with D maybe TRBD1 (7 bases). This CDR3 contains 14 residues. With 4 bases removed from V and 6 bases from J, the gap between germline ends came to 17 bases. Germline CDR1 SGHRS, CDR2 YFSETQ. The CDR3 nucleotides read TGCGCCAGCAGCCCAGGGGGGTCTCCTCTCGAGCAGTACTTC. As protein: CASSPGGSPLEQYF.

V usage is TRBV9 and J usage is TRBJ2-3, with a possible D match to TRBD1 (6 bases). Trimming took 4 bases from V and 2 from J, leaving 11 bases between them. Germline CDR1 reads SGDLS; CDR2 reads YYNGEE. This CDR3 region has 14 residues. The chain's CDR3 is CASSLTGFTDTQYF. The CDR3 DNA is TGTGCCAGCAGCCTGACAGGATTCACAGATACGCAGTATTTT.

The chain employs TRBV10-3 and TRBJ1-1; 7 bases align to TRBD1. This CDR3 is built from 13 residues. Germline CDR1 is ENHRY and CDR2 is SYGVKD. V lost 6 bases, J lost 2 bases, and 3 bases stayed unmatched. The CDR3 sequence: CAISGQDNTEAFF. The CDR3, as DNA: TGTGCCATCAGCGGACAGGATAACACTGAAGCTTTCTTT.

This chain connects TRBV6-5 to TRBJ2-7, with D tentatively TRBD2 (6 bases). This CDR3 has 15 residues. Germline lookup yields CDR1 MNHEY and CDR2 SVGAGI. The V end was cut by 6 bases, the J end by 2 bases, with 17 bases between. The DNA of the CDR3 is TGTGCCAGCAGGTTTAGTGGGAGCGGGCCCTACGAGCAGTACTTC. This encodes CASRFSGSGPYEQYF.

The chain carries TRBV5-6 and TRBJ1-2, with D possibly matching TRBD1 (6 bases). This CDR3 comprises 14 residues. CDR1 is SGHDT, CDR2 YYEEEE, per germline. V gave up 6 bases and J gave up 4 bases, with 16 bases separating them. CDR3 sequence (DNA): TGTGCCAGCACCCGCACCGACAGGACCTATGGCTACACCTTC. This translates into CASTRTDRTYGYTF.

V and J are TRBV11-2 and TRBJ2-5; D possibly corresponds to TRBD1 (6 bases). This CDR3 has 14 amino acids. The V end was cut by 5 bases, the J end by 2 bases, with 12 bases between. Germline V lookup: CDR1 SGHAT, CDR2 FQNNGV. The CDR3 loop is CASSNIGQQETQYF. CDR3 nucleotide sequence: TGTGCCAGCAGCAATATTGGACAGCAAGAGACCCAGTACTTC.

The rearrangement joins TRBV6-1 to TRBJ1-6; no firm D call. Germline V gives CDR1 MNHNS, CDR2 SASEGT. The V and J ends lost 6 bases and 10 bases respectively, with 16 bases between them. CDR3 length: 14 amino acids. CDR3 bases: TGTGCCAGCAGCGACCCCCCAGCGAGCTCACCCCTCCACTTT. Translating gives CASSDPPASSPLHF.

This sequence joins TRBV7-9 and TRBJ1-2; weak D call: TRBD1 (6 bases). Trimming shortened V by 1 base and J by 3 bases, and 6 bases separated the two germline ends. This CDR3 has 13 residues. Germline V gene lookup returns CDR1 SEHNR and CDR2 FQNEAQ (reference sequence). CDR3 sequence: CASSLGTDYGYTF. The CDR3, as DNA: TGTGCCAGCAGCTTAGGGACAGACTATGGCTACACCTTC.

This chain joins TRBV7-9 and TRBJ1-2; D is undetermined. The CDR3 is 15 residues long. The germline CDR1 and CDR2 sequences are SEHNR and FQNEAQ (reference sequence). V was shortened by 5 bases and J by 0 bases, with 13 bases between the two germline ends. The CDR3 DNA is TGTGCCAGCAGCCCCGCGGGGTTGGCTAACTATGGCTACACCTTC. This sequence encodes CASSPAGLANYGYTF.

J is TRBJ1-2 and V is TRBV27, with D uncertain. V was clipped by 5 bases and J by 0 bases, with 19 bases between them. The CDR3 spans 17 residues. From germline, CDR1 is MNHEY and CDR2 SMNVEV (reference sequence). CDR3 sequence reads: CASSPIRRESPNYGYTF. The CDR3 bases are TGTGCCAGCAGTCCTATTCGAAGGGAGTCTCCTAACTATGGCTACACCTTC.

V gene TRBV6-6 combines with J gene TRBJ2-1; a weak D match, TRBD2 (5 bases). The CDR3 has 13 amino acids. Per germline, CDR1 MNHNY and CDR2 SVGAGI (reference sequence). V lost 2 bases and J lost 8, with 10 bases in between. This chain's CDR3 is CASSYRSGDEQFF. The CDR3 DNA reads as TGTGCCAGCAGTTACAGGAGCGGCGATGAGCAGTTCTTC.

The V and J genes are TRBV5-1 and TRBJ1-2; a possible D gene is TRBD1 (6 bases). V was pared by 4 bases and J by 4 bases, with 8 bases between. Per the germline V gene, CDR1 is SGHRS and CDR2 is YFSETQ. The CDR3 runs 12 residues. CDR3 in amino acids: CASSLDSYGYTF. The CDR3 nucleotides read TGCGCCAGCAGCCTGGACAGCTATGGCTACACCTTC.

The chain has TRBV6-6 and TRBJ1-5, with a tentative D call TRBD1 (6 bases). The V gene's germline CDR1 is MNHNY and CDR2 SVGAGI (reference sequence). CDR3 length equals 14 residues. The V and J ends lost 6 bases and 6 bases respectively, with 15 bases between them. The CDR3 sequence is CASSDGGGGQPQHF. CDR3 DNA sequence: TGTGCCAGCAGCGATGGGGGGGGCGGTCAGCCCCAGCATTTT.

The CDR3 sequence is CASSQGFEQGSVYGYTF. As DNA, the CDR3 is TGCGCCAGCAGCCAAGGCTTCGAACAGGGCAGTGTCTATGGCTACACCTTC. V is TRBV4-1 and J is TRBJ1-2; D perhaps matches TRBD1 (6 bases). Germline V lookup: CDR1 MGHRA, CDR2 YSYEKL. V lost 1 base to trimming and J lost 4 bases, with 19 bases between them. The CDR3 loop spans 17 amino acids.

This clone was recorded only once. This chain joins TRBV29-1 and TRBJ2-7; 11 nucleotides align to TRBD2. Germline assignment: CDR1 SQVTM and CDR2 ANQGSEA. The ends lost 4 bases at V and 0 bases at J; junction bases unmatched: 2. This CDR3 has 14 amino acids. The CDR3 DNA follows: TGCAGCGTTGCTACTAGCGGGAGCTCCTACGAGCAGTACTTC. Protein sequence: CSVATSGSSYEQYF.

The rearrangement uses TRBV5-1 and TRBJ2-2, with 12 bases fitting TRBD2. The CDR3 extends over 17 amino acids. In germline, CDR1 is SGHRS, CDR2 YFSETQ. V shed 0 bases and J 6 bases; nucleotides not matched to a gene: 6. The CDR3 bases are TGCGCCAGCAGCTTGGAGCTAGCGGGGGGGCGCGCCGGGGAGCTGTTTTTT. This translates into CASSLELAGGRAGELFF.

This clone is a singleton in its sample. The V and J genes are TRBV19 and TRBJ1-1, with D possibly being TRBD1 (6 bases). The V gene lost 2 bases and the J gene lost 1 base, with 20 bases spanning the gap. CDR1 is LNHDA, CDR2 SQIVND, per germline (reference sequence). The CDR3 length is 18 residues. The CDR3 sequence: CASSISMRGGAWNTEAFF. Written as DNA, the CDR3 is TGTGCCAGTAGTATATCGATGAGAGGGGGGGCTTGGAACACTGAAGCTTTCTTT.

This chain connects TRBV4-1 to TRBJ1-2, with D possibly TRBD1 on 5 matching bases. CDR1 and CDR2 (germline): MGHRA, YSYEKL. Trimming cost V 1 base and J 8 bases, with 20 bases left between them. The CDR3 runs to 16 residues. CDR3 coding DNA: TGCGCCAGCAGCCAAGTTGATGGGGCAAAATTAGGCGGCTACACCTTC. Its translation: CASSQVDGAKLGGYTF.

This clone was seen only a few times. The chain links TRBV2 to TRBJ1-1, with D unclear. Trimming took off 4 bases at V and 1 base at J, with 7 bases between the two ends. The germline gives CDR1 SNHLY, CDR2 FYNNEI. This CDR3 has 13 amino acids. The CDR3 protein is CASSGRRNTEAFF. The CDR3 DNA sequence: TGTGCCAGCAGTGGGAGAAGGAACACTGAAGCTTTCTTT.

The chain links TRBV19 to TRBJ2-3; 10 bases align to TRBD1. CDR1 is LNHDA, CDR2 SQIVND, per germline (reference sequence). The V and J ends lost 11 bases and 3 bases, in that order; junction bases with no gene match: 11. The CDR3 runs 15 residues. The CDR3 sequence: CAYQGDRGRTDTQYF. CDR3 in DNA: TGTGCCTACCAAGGAGACAGGGGGCGTACAGATACGCAGTATTTT.

V gene TRBV2 combines with J gene TRBJ2-7, with TRBD1 as a possible D gene (6 bases). Germline CDR1 SNHLY, CDR2 FYNNEI. V lost 6 bases to trimming and J lost 2 bases, with 11 bases between them. The length of the CDR3 is 13 residues. The CDR3 sequence: CASRVTGTYEQYF. The CDR3 nucleotides read TGTGCCAGCAGAGTGACAGGAACCTACGAGCAGTACTTC.

This rearrangement joins TRBV18 to TRBJ2-3, with 7 bases identical to TRBD2. The CDR3 loop spans 18 amino acids. Germline V gene sequence: CDR1 KGHSH, CDR2 LQKENI. Trimming at V came to 2 bases and at J to 2 bases, leaving 13 bases not matched to a gene. CDR3 bases: TGTGCCAGCTCACCAAGAGTTGGTCTAGCGGAATCCACAGATACGCAGTATTTT. Its protein product is CASSPRVGLAESTDTQYF.

This chain joins TRBV5-6 and TRBJ2-4; no reliable D call. This CDR3 region has 17 residues. V lost 4 bases, J lost 0 bases, and 17 bases lay in between. Germline V gives CDR1 SGHDT, CDR2 YYEEEE. The CDR3, as DNA: TGTGCCAGCAGCCCCTATAAGAATTCTTTAGCCAAAAACATTCAGTACTTC. Translation gives CASSPYKNSLAKNIQYF. The whole variable domain, remainder taken from reference TRBV5-6 and TRBJ2-4, is DAGVTQSPTHLIKTRGQQVTLRCSPKSGHDTVSWYQQALGQGPQFIFQYYEEEERQRGNFPDRFSGHQFPNYSSELNVNALLLGDSALYLCASSPYKNSLAKNIQYFGAGTRLSVL.

The chain links TRBV5-1 to TRBJ1-3; TRBD1 agrees at 8 bases. Trimming took 0 bases from V and 0 from J; bases not matched to a gene: 2. The CDR3 totals 16 residues. Per the germline V gene, CDR1 is SGHRS and CDR2 is YFSETQ. CDR3 nucleotide sequence: TGCGCCAGCAGCTTGGTAACAGGGGGCTCTGGAAACACCATATATTTT. It translates to CASSLVTGGSGNTIYF.